Shown below are 13 T cell receptor beta chains from a single sample sequenced in a study of blood T cell repertoires in COVID-19. Profiling relied on immunoSEQ multiplex PCR, and the TCRdb table lists in-frame clones only, not all of them. This table has 100,000 or so clones, roughly 86% appearing once. Sequenced sample: peripheral blood. These receptors all come from an older woman in a cohort sampled during active or convalescent COVID-19.

The V and J genes are TRBV24-1 and TRBJ1-5; D not certain. This CDR3 is 13 amino acids long. V gave up 5 bases and J gave up 6 bases, with 10 bases separating them. Looked up from germline, CDR1 is KGHDR and CDR2 is SFDVKD. The CDR3 sequence is CATSGLEGQPQHF. CDR3 sequence (DNA): TGTGCCACCAGTGGCCTCGAGGGTCAGCCCCAGCATTTT.

The V gene is TRBV19, the J gene TRBJ2-3, with 11 positions matching TRBD2. The germline CDR1 and CDR2 sequences are LNHDA and SQIVND (reference sequence). This CDR3 spans 15 amino acids. V lost 5 bases, J lost 7 bases, and 8 bases stayed unmatched. CDR3 protein: CASSAVSGGEYTQYF. The DNA for the CDR3 is TGTGCCAGTAGTGCTGTTAGCGGGGGGGAATATACGCAGTATTTT. Full variable domain (remainder filled in from reference TRBV19 and TRBJ2-3): DGGITQSPKYLFRKEGQNVTLSCEQNLNHDAMYWYRQDPGQGLRLIYYSQIVNDFQKGDIAEGYSVSREKKESFPLTVTSAQKNPTAFYLCASSAVSGGEYTQYFGPGTRLTVL.

The rearrangement joins TRBV5-1 to TRBJ1-2, with D possibly being TRBD1 (5 bases). Germline CDR1 reads SGHRS; CDR2 reads YFSETQ. This CDR3 has 14 residues. Trimming took off 3 bases at V and 8 bases at J, with 17 bases between the two ends. The CDR3 DNA follows: TGCGCCAGCAGCTCGTCTTCAGGGAAAGGAGGCTACACCTTC. Protein product: CASSSSSGKGGYTF.

The V and J genes are TRBV5-1 and TRBJ2-5, with a tentative D call TRBD2 (5 bases). The germline V and J ends were trimmed by 0 bases and 1 base, with 10 bases remaining between them. This CDR3 is built from 15 residues. Germline V CDR1 and CDR2: SGHRS, YFSETQ. The DNA of the CDR3 is TGCGCCAGCAGCTTGGATGGACTGTCCCAAGAGACCCAGTACTTC. This translates into CASSLDGLSQETQYF.

The chain joins TRBV6-5 to TRBJ1-2; tentative D call: TRBD1 (5 bases). The germline V and J ends were trimmed by 6 bases and 2 bases, with 16 bases remaining between them. CDR3 length equals 15 residues. The germline CDR1 and CDR2 sequences are MNHEY and SVGAGI. The CDR3 loop reads CASRGGTAENYGYTF. The CDR3 nucleotides read TGTGCCAGCAGGGGAGGGACTGCTGAAAACTATGGCTACACCTTC.

The DNA for the CDR3 is TGTGCCAGCAGCCCCGGACTCGTAGAGACCCAGTACTTC. This sequence encodes CASSPGLVETQYF. The gene calls are TRBV7-6 and TRBJ2-5; D is perhaps TRBD2 (5 bases). CDR1 is SGHVS and CDR2 is FNYEAQ in the germline V gene. The CDR3 contains 13 residues. Trimming pared 5 bases from V and 4 bases from J, leaving 11 bases between.

The chain recombines TRBV6-5 with TRBJ1-5; tentatively, D is TRBD1 (5 bases). Germline CDR1 is MNHEY and CDR2 is SVGAGI. This CDR3 comprises 15 residues. Between the trimmed V and J ends, which lost 6 bases and 3 bases, there was a span of 15 bases. The CDR3 is CASSQGRQLNQPQHF. CDR3 nucleotides: TGTGCCAGCAGCCAGGGCAGACAGCTCAATCAGCCCCAGCATTTT.

The CDR3 DNA is TGTGCCAGCAGTTTATGGAGGGTAACCTCTGGAAACACCATATATTTT. This translates into CASSLWRVTSGNTIYF. The V and J genes are TRBV28 and TRBJ1-3; no definite D call. The length of the CDR3 is 16 residues. Per germline, CDR1 MDHEN and CDR2 SYDVKM. The V end lost 0 bases, the J end lost 0 bases, and 9 bases lay between the germline ends.

This chain connects TRBV16 to TRBJ1-5, with 10 bases lining up with TRBD1. Germline V gene sequence: CDR1 KGHSY, CDR2 FQNENV. The CDR3 covers 15 residues. J lost 6 bases, V lost 4 bases, and 6 bases had no gene match. As DNA, the CDR3 is TGTGCCAGCAGCCGGCCGGGACAGGGGTCTCAGCCCCAGCATTTT. Protein product: CASSRPGQGSQPQHF.

The chain has TRBV19 and TRBJ1-4, with D tentatively TRBD1 (6 bases). The CDR3 contains 12 residues. V was clipped by 5 bases and J by 6 bases, with 7 bases between them. Germline assignment: CDR1 LNHDA and CDR2 SQIVND (reference sequence). CDR3 amino acids: CASSAGDEKLFF. Written as DNA, the CDR3 is TGTGCCAGTAGTGCAGGGGATGAAAAACTGTTTTTT.

The V call is TRBV5-1, the J call TRBJ2-1, with 11 nucleotides matching TRBD2. The CDR3 extends over 16 amino acids. J lost 4 bases, V lost 5 bases, and 8 bases had no gene match. The V gene's germline CDR1 is SGHRS and CDR2 YFSETQ. CDR3 nucleotide sequence: TGCGCCAGCAGATCCACCCTAGCGGGAGGTTACAATGAGCAGTTCTTC. Residues: CASRSTLAGGYNEQFF.

This clone was seen once. The chain recombines TRBV30 with TRBJ1-1; D is possibly TRBD1 (5 bases). The V gene's germline CDR1 is GTSNPN and CDR2 SVGIG (reference sequence). The CDR3 has 13 residues. V lost 4 bases and J lost 1, with 10 bases in between. The CDR3 DNA reads as TGTGCCTGGACGGAGGGGACGAACACTGAAGCTTTCTTT. Its translation: CAWTEGTNTEAFF.

The sample holds a few counts of this clone. The chain combines TRBV21-1 with TRBJ2-7; the table's D call, TRBD2, has no DNA check behind it. TRBV21-1 is termed a pseudogene. The CDR3 extends over 18 amino acids. CDR3 amino acids: CASSKVLGLAGDGHEQYF. The CDR3 DNA follows: TGTGCCAGCAGCAAAGTGTTGGGACTAGCGGGAGACGGCCACGAGCAGTACTTC.